Shown below are 2 T cell receptor beta chains from a single sample sequenced in a study of blood T cell repertoires in COVID-19. Libraries were prepared by immunoSEQ multiplex PCR; TCRdb keeps only in-frame clonotypes and omits some of them. The sample contains 150,000 to 200,000 clones, approximately 80% of which appear only once. Material: peripheral blood. The origin of the receptors is a man aged 55 to 70 with acute or convalescent COVID-19.

The V call is TRBV30, the J call TRBJ1-1; D gene uncertain. Trimming shortened V by 3 bases and J by 1 base, and 6 bases separated the two germline ends. CDR1 GTSNPN and CDR2 SVGIG come from the germline V gene (reference sequence). The CDR3 is made up of 12 amino acids. CDR3 loop: CAWRTGNTEAFF. Written as DNA, the CDR3 is TGTGCCTGGAGAACTGGGAACACTGAAGCTTTCTTT.

This clone has only a few counts. The rearrangement joins TRBV6-5 to TRBJ2-2; TRBD1 is a possible D gene (5 bases). From germline, CDR1 is MNHEY and CDR2 SVGAGI. The CDR3 runs to 14 residues. V gave up 6 bases and J gave up 2 bases, with 10 bases separating them. For the CDR3, the DNA is TGTGCCAGCAGAGGGGCAGCTAACACCGGGGAGCTGTTTTTT. As protein: CASRGAANTGELFF.